These 2 T cell receptor beta chains share one sample of origin, sequenced in a study of chemoradiotherapy in HPV16-positive cancers. Libraries were prepared by immunoSEQ multiplex PCR; TCRdb keeps only in-frame clonotypes and omits some of them. The data contain 30,000 to 40,000 clones, around 89% of them singletons. The sequences come from blood, collected from a patient who underwent chemoradiotherapy. All receptors derive from a human donor with HPV-associated anogenital cancer.

The V and J genes are TRBV6-5 and TRBJ2-7; tentative D call: TRBD2 (6 bases). Germline CDR1 MNHEY, CDR2 SVGAGI. This CDR3 region has 13 residues. V lost 8 bases and J lost 2, with 13 bases in between. This chain's CDR3 is CASGGQVPYEQYF. The CDR3 coding sequence is TGTGCCAGCGGAGGGCAGGTCCCCTACGAGCAGTACTTC.

This clone appeared once. This chain links TRBV11-3 with TRBJ1-1; 7 positions match TRBD1. Per the germline V gene, CDR1 is SGHNT and CDR2 is YENEEA. V lost 5 bases and J lost 5; bases outside the gene matches: 8. The CDR3 covers 14 residues. The CDR3, as DNA: TGTGCCAGCAGCCACAGGGGAGGGCTAACTGAAGCTTTCTTT. Protein: CASSHRGGLTEAFF.